Following are 2 T cell receptor beta chains from one sample sequenced in a study of glioma-infiltrating T cells after dendritic cell vaccination. Clones were read by immunoSEQ multiplex PCR, and TCRdb kept only the in-frame ones, dropping some. Among tens of thousands of clones listed, 90% were seen once. The specimen was blood, collected before dendritic cell vaccination. These TCRs come from a human donor with glioblastoma.

J is TRBJ2-2 and V is TRBV10-2; 8 bases map to TRBD2. Germline V lookup: CDR1 WSHSY, CDR2 SAAADI. The CDR3 is 12 amino acids. V lost 8 bases to trimming and J lost 6 bases; unmatched junction nucleotides: 2. For the CDR3, the DNA is TGCGCCAGCTCGCGGGGGGCCGGGGAGCTGTTTTTT. Amino acid sequence: CASSRGAGELFF.

The V and J genes are TRBV6-1 and TRBJ2-5, with 7 bases aligning to TRBD1. The V segment lost 7 bases and the J segment 4 bases; nucleotides outside the gene matches: 12. CDR1 is MNHNS, CDR2 SASEGT, per germline. The CDR3 totals 15 residues. The DNA for the CDR3 is TGTGCCAGCACACGAAACAGGGGTCCGGGAGAGACCCAGTACTTC. This sequence encodes CASTRNRGPGETQYF.